This T cell receptor (beta chain) was observed in a study of blood T cells in healthy people across ages. At least ten counts were recorded for this clonotype. Germline V gene sequence: CDR1 LGHDT, CDR2 YNNKEL (reference sequence). V dropped 4 bases and J dropped 3; count of bases not matched to a gene: 6. The CDR3 is 14 amino acids. A J-beta primer mix and a sample-barcoded 5' primer were used in a second PCR of roughly 6 to 11 cycles. Each cDNA molecule, via a template-switch adaptor with 12 random nucleotides, was tagged. TCRdb used MiXCR to reprocess the 5' RACE reads, holding one entry per CDR3 protein. The table shows about 1,000,000 distinct CDR3 sequences, with 40% to 45% occurring only once. Per sample, at least 5 micrograms of total RNA were extracted.

This receptor was obtained from a woman between 55 and 75 years old in good health. The chain combines TRBV3-1 with TRBJ2-7; 7 nucleotides match TRBD1. Material: blood. The CDR3 nucleotides are TGTGCCAGCAGCCGGGGACAGACAAACTACGAGCAGTACTTC. The encoded protein is CASSRGQTNYEQYF.